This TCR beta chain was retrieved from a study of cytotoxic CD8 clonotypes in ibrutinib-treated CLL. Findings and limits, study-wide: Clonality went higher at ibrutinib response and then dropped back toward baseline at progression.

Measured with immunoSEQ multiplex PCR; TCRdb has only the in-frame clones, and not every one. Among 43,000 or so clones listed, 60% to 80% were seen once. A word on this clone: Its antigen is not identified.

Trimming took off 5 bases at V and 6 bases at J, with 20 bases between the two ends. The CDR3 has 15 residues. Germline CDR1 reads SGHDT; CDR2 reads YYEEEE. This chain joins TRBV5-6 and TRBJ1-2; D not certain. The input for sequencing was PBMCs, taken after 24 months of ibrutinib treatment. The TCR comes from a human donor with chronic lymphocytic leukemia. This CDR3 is CASSPAAEPSHGYTF. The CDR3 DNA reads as TGTGCCAGCAGTCCTGCGGCGGAGCCTTCCCATGGCTACACCTTC. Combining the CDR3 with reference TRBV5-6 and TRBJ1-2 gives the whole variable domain DAGVTQSPTHLIKTRGQQVTLRCSPKSGHDTVSWYQQALGQGPQFIFQYYEEEERQRGNFPDRFSGHQFPNYSSELNVNALLLGDSALYLCASSPAAEPSHGYTFGSGTRLTVV.